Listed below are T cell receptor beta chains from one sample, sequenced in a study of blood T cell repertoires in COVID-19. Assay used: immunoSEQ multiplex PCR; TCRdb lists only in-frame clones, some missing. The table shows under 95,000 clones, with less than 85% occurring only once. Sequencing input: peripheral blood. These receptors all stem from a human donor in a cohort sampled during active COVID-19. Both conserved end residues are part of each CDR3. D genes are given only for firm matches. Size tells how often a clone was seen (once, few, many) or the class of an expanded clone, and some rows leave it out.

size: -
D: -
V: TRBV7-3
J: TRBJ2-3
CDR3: CASSQQGGNTQYF
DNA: TGTGCCAGCAGCCAACAAGGGGGAAATACGCAGTATTTT

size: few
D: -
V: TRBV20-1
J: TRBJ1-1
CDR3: CSATPDFEAFF
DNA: TGCAGTGCAACCCCGGACTTTGAAGCTTTCTTT

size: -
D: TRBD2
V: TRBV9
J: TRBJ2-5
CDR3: CASSVAALAGTVAQETQYF
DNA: TGTGCCAGCAGCGTAGCAGCACTAGCGGGGACGGTGGCCCAAGAGACCCAGTACTTC

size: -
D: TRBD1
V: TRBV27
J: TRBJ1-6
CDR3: CASSPYRRDRISPLHF
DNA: TGTGCCAGCAGTCCTTATCGCCGGGACAGAATTTCACCCCTCCACTTT

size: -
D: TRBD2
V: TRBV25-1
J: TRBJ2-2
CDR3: CASERDSNTGELFF
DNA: TGTGCCAGCGAGCGGGACTCGAACACCGGGGAGCTGTTTTTT

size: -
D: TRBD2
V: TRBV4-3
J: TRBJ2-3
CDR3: CASSQNSGGPIFHSTDTQYF
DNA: TGCGCCAGCAGCCAAAATAGCGGGGGGCCAATCTTCCACTCCACAGATACGCAGTATTTT

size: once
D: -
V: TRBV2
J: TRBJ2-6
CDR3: CASTQDRISGANVLTF
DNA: TGTGCCAGCACACAAGACAGAATCTCTGGGGCCAACGTCCTGACTTTC

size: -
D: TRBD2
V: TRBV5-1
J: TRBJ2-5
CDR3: CASSSLTQAGETQYF
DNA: TGCGCCAGCAGCTCACTGACCCAAGCGGGGGAGACCCAGTACTTC

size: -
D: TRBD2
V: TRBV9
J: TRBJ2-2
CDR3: CASSVDPGLAGANTGELFF
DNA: TGTGCCAGCAGCGTAGACCCAGGACTAGCGGGAGCGAACACCGGGGAGCTGTTTTTT

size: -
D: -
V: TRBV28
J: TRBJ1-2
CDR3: CASSLSGQYGYTF
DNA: TGTGCCAGCAGTTTATCTGGCCAGTATGGCTACACCTTC

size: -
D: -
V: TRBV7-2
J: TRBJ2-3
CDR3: CASSLGGPGAIDTQYF
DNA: TGTGCCAGCAGCTTAGGGGGCCCGGGAGCAATAGATACGCAGTATTTT

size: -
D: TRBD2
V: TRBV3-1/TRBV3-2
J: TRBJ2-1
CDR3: CASSQDVAGGGLEQFF
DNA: TGTGCCAGCAGCCAAGATGTGGCGGGAGGGGGGCTTGAGCAGTTCTTC

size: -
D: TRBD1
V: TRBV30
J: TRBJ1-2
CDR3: CAWSHRGPLGSYTF
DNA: TGTGCCTGGAGTCACAGGGGTCCCCTAGGGAGCTACACCTTC

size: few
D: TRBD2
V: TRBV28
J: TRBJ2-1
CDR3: CASSLVHLAENEQFF
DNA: TGTGCCAGCAGTTTGGTTCACCTAGCGGAGAATGAGCAGTTCTTC

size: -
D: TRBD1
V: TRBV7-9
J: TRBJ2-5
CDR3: CASSLAGRGRETQYF
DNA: TGTGCCAGCAGCTTAGCGGGCAGGGGGCGAGAGACCCAGTACTTC

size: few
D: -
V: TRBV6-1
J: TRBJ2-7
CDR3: CASSEQGPLEQYF
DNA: TGTGCCAGCAGTGAGCAGGGGCCGTTGGAGCAGTACTTC

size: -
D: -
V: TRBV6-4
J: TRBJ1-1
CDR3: CASSPEGGFEAFF
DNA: TGTGCCAGCAGTCCCGAGGGAGGTTTTGAAGCTTTCTTT

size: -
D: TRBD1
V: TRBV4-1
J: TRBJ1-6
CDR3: CASSHYTTGVNSPLHF
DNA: TGCGCCAGCAGCCACTACACAACAGGGGTTAATTCACCCCTCCACTTT

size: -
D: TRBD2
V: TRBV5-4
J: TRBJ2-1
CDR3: CASSSPGLAGAISYNEQFF
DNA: TGTGCCAGCAGCTCTCCGGGACTAGCGGGAGCCATCTCCTACAATGAGCAGTTCTTC

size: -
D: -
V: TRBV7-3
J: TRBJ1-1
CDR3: CASSLAPGRGEAFF
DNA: TGTGCCAGCAGCTTAGCCCCAGGGCGGGGGGAAGCTTTCTTT

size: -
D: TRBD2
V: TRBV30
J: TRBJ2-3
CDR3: CAWRMDSGSGFFDTQYF
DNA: TGTGCCTGGAGGATGGATAGCGGGAGCGGGTTCTTTGATACGCAGTATTTT

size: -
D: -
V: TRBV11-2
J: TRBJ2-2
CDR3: CASSLDIPANTGELFF
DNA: TGTGCCAGCAGCTTAGATATTCCAGCGAACACCGGGGAGCTGTTTTTT

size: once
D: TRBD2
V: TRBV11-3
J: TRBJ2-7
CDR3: CASSRGETSGGAYEQYF
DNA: TGTGCCAGCAGCCGAGGGGAGACTAGCGGGGGGGCTTACGAGCAGTACTTC

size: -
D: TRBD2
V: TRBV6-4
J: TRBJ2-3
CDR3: CASSEAGGMIGDTQYF
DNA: TGTGCCAGCAGTGAGGCGGGGGGGATGATAGGAGATACGCAGTATTTT

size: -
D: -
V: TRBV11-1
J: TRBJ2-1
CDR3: CASSFMSGNEQFF
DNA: TGTGCCAGCAGCTTTATGAGCGGCAATGAGCAGTTCTTC

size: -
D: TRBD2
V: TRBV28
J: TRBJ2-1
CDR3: CASSLSATSYHEQFF
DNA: TGTGCCAGCAGTTTATCCGCGACTAGCTATCATGAGCAGTTCTTC

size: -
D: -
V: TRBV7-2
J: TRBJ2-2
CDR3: CASSPRGARTGELFF
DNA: TGTGCCAGCAGCCCCCGGGGGGCTCGCACCGGGGAGCTGTTTTTT

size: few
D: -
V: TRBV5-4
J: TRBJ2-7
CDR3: CASSTDSPHYEQYF
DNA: TGTGCCAGCAGCACGGACAGTCCCCACTACGAGCAGTACTTC

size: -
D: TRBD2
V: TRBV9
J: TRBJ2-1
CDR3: CASSVAGLAEYNEQFF
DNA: TGTGCCAGCAGCGTAGCGGGGCTAGCGGAGTACAATGAGCAGTTCTTC

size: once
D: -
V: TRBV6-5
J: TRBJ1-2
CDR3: CASSRSQSNYGYTF
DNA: TGTGCCAGCAGCCGATCACAGTCTAACTATGGCTACACCTTC

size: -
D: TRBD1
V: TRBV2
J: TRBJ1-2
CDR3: CASSGRTGGDGYTF
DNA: TGTGCCAGCAGTGGCAGGACAGGAGGCGATGGCTACACCTTC